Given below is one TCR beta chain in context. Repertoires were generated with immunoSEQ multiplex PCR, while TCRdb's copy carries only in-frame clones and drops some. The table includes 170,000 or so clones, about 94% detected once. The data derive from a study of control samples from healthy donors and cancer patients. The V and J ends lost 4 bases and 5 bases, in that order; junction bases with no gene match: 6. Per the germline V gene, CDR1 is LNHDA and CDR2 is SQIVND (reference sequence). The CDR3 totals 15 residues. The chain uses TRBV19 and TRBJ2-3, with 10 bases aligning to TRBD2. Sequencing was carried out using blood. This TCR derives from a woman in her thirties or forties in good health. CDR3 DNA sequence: TGTGCCAGTAGTACTGAACTAGCGGGGTTAGATACGCAGTATTTT. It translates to CASSTELAGLDTQYF.